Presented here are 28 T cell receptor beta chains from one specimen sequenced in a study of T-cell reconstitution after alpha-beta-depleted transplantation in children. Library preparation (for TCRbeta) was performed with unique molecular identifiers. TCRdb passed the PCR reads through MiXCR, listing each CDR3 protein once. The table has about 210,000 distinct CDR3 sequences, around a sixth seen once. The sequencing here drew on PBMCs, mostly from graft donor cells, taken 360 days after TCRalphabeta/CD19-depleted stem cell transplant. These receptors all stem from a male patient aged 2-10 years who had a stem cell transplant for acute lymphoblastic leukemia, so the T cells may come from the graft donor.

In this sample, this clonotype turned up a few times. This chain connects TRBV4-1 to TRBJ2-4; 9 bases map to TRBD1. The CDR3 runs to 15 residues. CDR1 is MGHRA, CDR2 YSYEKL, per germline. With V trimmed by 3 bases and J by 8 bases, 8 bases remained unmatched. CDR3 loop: CASSHEDRGADIQYF. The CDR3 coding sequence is TGCGCCAGCAGCCACGAGGACAGGGGAGCGGACATTCAGTACTTC.

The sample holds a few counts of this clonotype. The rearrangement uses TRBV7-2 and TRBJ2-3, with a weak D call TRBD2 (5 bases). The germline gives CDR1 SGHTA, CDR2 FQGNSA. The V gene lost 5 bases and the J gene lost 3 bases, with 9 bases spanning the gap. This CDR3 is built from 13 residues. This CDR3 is CASSRTWTDTQYF. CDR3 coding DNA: TGTGCCAGCAGCAGGACTTGGACAGATACGCAGTATTTT.

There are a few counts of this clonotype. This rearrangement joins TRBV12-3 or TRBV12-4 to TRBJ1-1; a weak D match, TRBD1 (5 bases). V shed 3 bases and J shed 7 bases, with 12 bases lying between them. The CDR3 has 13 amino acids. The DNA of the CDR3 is TGTGCCAGCAGTTTTCAAGGGGCGATTGAAGCTTTCTTT. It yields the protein CASSFQGAIEAFF.

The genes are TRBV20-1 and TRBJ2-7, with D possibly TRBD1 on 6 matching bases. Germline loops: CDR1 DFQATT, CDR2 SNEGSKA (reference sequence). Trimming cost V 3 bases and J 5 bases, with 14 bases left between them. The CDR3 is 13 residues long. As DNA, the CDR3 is TGCAGTGCTAGGGCCGGACAGAGCAACGAGCAGTACTTC. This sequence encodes CSARAGQSNEQYF.

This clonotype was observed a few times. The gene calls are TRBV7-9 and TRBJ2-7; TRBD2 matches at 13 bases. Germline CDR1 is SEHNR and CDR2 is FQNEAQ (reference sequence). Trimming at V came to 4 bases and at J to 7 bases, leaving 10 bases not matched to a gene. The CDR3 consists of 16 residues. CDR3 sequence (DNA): TGTGCCAGCAGCTCAAAAGAGAGACTAGCGGGAGGAGAGCAGTACTTC. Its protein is CASSSKERLAGGEQYF.

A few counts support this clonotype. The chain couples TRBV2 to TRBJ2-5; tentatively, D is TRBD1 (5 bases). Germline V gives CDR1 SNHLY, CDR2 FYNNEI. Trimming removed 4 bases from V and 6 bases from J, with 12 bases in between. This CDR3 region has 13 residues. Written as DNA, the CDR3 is TGTGCCAGCAGTGGTGGGGCTCAGAAGACCCAGTACTTC. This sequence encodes CASSGGAQKTQYF.

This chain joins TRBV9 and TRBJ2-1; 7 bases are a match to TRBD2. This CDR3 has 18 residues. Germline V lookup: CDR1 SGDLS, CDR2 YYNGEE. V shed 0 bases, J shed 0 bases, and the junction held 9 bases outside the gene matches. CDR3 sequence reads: CASSVVPAGQSSYNEQFF. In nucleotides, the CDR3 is TGTGCCAGCAGCGTAGTTCCAGCGGGGCAAAGCTCCTACAATGAGCAGTTCTTC.

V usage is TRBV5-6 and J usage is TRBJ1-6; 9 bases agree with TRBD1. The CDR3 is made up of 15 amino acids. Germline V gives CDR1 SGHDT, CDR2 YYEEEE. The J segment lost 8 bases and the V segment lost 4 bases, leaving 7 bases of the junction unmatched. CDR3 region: CASSPYRGRDSPLHF. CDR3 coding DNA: TGTGCCAGCAGCCCGTACAGGGGGCGTGATTCACCCCTCCACTTT.

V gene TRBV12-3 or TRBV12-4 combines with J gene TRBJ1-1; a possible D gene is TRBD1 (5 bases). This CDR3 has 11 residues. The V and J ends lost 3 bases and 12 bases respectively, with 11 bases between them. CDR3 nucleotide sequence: TGTGCCAGCAGTTTGGGGGGTTCGCCTTTCTTT. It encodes CASSLGGSPFF.

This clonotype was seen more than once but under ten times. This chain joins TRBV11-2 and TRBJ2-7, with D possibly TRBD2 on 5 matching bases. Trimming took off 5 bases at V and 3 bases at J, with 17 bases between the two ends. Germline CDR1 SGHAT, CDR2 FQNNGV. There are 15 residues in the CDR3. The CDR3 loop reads CASSLGRRTSYEQYF. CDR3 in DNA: TGTGCCAGCAGCCTAGGCCGTCGTACTAGCTACGAGCAGTACTTC.

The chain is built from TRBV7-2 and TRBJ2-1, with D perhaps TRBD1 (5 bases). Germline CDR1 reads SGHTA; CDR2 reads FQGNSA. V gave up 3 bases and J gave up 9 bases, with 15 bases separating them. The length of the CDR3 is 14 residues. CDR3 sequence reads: CASSFSRRAVEQFF. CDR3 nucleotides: TGTGCCAGCAGCTTTTCGCGCAGGGCAGTTGAGCAGTTCTTC.

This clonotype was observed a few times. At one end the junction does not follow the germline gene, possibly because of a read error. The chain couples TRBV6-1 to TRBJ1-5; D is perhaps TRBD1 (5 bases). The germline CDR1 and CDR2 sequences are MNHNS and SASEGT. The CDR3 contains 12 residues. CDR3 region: CASSLDSGTSVF. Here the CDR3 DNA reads TGTGCCAGCAGCTTGGATTCCGGGACGTCAGTTTTT.

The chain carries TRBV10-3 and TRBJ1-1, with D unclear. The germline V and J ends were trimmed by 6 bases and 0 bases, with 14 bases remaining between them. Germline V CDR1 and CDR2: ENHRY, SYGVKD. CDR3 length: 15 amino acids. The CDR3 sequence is CAISRLAAMNTEAFF. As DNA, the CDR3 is TGTGCCATCAGCAGGTTGGCAGCGATGAACACTGAAGCTTTCTTT.

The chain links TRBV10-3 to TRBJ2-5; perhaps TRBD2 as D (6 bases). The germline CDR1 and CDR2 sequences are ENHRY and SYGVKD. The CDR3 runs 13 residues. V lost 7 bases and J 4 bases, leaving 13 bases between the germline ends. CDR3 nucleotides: TGTGCCATCACCCGGGGGTTAGGAGAGACCCAGTACTTC. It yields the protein CAITRGLGETQYF.

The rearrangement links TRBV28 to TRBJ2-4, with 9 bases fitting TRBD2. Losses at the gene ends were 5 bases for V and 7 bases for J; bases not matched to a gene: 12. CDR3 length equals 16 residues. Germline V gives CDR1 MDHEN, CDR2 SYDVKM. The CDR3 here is CASSHNSGAGGNIQYF. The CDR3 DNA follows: TGTGCCAGCAGTCACAACTCCGGGGCGGGAGGGAACATTCAGTACTTC.

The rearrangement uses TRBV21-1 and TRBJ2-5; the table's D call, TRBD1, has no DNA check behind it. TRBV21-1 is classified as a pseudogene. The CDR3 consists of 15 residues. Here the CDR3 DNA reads TGTGCCAGCAGCAAAAATCACGGGGGGTCAGAGACCCAGTACTTC. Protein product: CASSKNHGGSETQYF.

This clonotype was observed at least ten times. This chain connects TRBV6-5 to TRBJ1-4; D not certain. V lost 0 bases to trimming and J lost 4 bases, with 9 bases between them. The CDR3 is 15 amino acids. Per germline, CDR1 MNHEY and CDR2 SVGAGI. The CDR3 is CASSYSINDNEKLFF. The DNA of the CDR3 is TGTGCCAGCAGTTACTCGATTAACGATAATGAAAAACTGTTTTTT.

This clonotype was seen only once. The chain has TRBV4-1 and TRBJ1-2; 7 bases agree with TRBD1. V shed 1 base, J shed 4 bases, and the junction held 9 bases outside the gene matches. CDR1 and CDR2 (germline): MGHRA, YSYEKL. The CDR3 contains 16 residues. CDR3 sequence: CASSQGAAGGIYGYTF. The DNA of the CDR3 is TGCGCCAGCAGCCAAGGGGCGGCAGGGGGTATCTATGGCTACACCTTC.

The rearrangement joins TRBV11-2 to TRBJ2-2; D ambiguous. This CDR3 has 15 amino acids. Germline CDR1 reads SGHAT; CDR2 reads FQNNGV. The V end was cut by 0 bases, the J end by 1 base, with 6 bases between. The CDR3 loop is CASSLDLRNTGELFF. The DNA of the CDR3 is TGTGCCAGCAGCTTAGATCTCCGGAACACCGGGGAGCTGTTTTTT.

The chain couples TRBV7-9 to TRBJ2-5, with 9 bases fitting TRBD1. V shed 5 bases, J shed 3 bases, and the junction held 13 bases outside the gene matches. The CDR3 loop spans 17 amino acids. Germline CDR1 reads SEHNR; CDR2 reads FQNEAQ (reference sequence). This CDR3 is CASSKQGATIQEETQYF. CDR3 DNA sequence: TGTGCCAGCAGCAAACAGGGGGCGACGATCCAGGAAGAGACCCAGTACTTC.

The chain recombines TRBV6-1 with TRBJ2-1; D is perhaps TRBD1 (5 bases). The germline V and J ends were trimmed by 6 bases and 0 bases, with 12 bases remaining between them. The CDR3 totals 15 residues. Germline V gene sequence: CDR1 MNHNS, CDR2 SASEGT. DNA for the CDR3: TGTGCCAGCAGCCCACTTACAGGCTCCTACAATGAGCAGTTCTTC. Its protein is CASSPLTGSYNEQFF.

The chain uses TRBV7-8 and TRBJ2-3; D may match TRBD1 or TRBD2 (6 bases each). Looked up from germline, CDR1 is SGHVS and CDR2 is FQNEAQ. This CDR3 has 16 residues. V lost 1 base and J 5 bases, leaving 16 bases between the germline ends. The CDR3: CASSLGGGRGQDTQYF. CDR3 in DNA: TGTGCCAGCAGCTTAGGTGGGGGACGGGGGCAAGATACGCAGTATTTT. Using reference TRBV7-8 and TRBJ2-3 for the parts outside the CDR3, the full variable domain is GAGVSQSPRYKVAKRGQDVALRCDPISGHVSLFWYQQALGQGPEFLTYFQNEAQLDKSGLPSDRFFAERPEGSVSTLKIQRTQQEDSAVYLCASSLGGGRGQDTQYFGPGTRLTVL.

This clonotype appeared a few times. This CDR3 is CAAAQGGNEQYF. DNA of the CDR3: TGTGCCGCCGCCCAGGGAGGGAACGAGCAGTACTTC. The chain joins TRBV10-3 to TRBJ2-7; 7 nucleotides agree with TRBD2. The CDR3 runs to 12 residues. V gave up 11 bases and J gave up 5 bases; unmatched junction bases: 9. Germline CDR1 ENHRY, CDR2 SYGVKD.

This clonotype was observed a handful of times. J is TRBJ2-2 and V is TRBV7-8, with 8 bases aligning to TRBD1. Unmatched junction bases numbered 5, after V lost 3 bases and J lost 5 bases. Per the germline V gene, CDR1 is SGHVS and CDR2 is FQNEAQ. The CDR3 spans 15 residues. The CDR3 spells CASSLAGGLTGELFF. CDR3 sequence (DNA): TGTGCCAGCAGCTTGGCAGGGGGCTTAACCGGGGAGCTGTTTTTT.

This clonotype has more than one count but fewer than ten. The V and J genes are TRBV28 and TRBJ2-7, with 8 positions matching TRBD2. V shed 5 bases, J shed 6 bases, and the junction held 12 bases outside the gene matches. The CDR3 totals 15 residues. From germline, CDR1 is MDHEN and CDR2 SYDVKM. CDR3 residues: CASSMTAAGEIEQYF. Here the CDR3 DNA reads TGTGCCAGCAGTATGACGGCAGCGGGAGAAATCGAGCAGTACTTC.

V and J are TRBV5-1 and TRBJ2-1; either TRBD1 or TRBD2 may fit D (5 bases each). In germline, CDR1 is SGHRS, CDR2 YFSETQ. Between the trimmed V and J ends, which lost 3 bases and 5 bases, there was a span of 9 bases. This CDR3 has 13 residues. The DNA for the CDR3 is TGCGCCAGCAGCTCACTGGGACACAATGAGCAGTTCTTC. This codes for CASSSLGHNEQFF.

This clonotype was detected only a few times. The CDR3 sequence is CASSIWTVTDSYEQYF. The CDR3 region has the DNA TGTGCCAGCAGCATCTGGACTGTTACAGACTCCTACGAGCAGTACTTC. The V call is TRBV5-8, the J call TRBJ2-7; the D gene is possibly TRBD2 (5 bases). Germline values: CDR1 SGHTS, CDR2 YDEGEE. This CDR3 has 16 residues. The V end lost 4 bases, the J end lost 0 bases, and 17 bases lay between the germline ends. The full variable domain, completed using reference TRBV5-8 and TRBJ2-7, is EAGVTQSPTHLIKTRGQQATLRCSPISGHTSVYWYQQALGLGLQFLLWYDEGEERNRGNFPPRFSGRQFPNYSSELNVNALELEDSALYLCASSIWTVTDSYEQYFGPGTRLTVT.

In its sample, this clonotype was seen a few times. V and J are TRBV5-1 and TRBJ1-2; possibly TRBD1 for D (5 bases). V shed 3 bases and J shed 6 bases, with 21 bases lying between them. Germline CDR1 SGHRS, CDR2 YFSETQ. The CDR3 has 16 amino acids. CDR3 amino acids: CASSSSMWQGPDGYTF. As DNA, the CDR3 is TGCGCCAGCAGCTCCTCCATGTGGCAGGGACCGGATGGCTACACCTTC.